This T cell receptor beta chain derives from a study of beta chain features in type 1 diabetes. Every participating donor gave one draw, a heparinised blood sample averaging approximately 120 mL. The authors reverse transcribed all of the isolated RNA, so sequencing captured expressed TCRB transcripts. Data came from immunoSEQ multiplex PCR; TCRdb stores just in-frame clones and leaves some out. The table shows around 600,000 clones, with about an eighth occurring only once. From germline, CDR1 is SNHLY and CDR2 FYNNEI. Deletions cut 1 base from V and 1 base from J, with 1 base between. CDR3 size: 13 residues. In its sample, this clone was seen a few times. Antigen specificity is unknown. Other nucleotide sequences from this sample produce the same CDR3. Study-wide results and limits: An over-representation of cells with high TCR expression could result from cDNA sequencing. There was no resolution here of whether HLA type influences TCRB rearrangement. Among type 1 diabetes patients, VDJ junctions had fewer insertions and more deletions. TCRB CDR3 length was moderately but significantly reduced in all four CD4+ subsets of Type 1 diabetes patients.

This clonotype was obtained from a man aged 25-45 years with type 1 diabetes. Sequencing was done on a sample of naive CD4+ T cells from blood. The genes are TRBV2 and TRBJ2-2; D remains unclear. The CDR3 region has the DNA TGTGCCAGCAGTGAAGGGAACACCGGGGAGCTGTTTTTT. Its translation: CASSEGNTGELFF. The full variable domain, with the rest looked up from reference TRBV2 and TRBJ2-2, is EPEVTQTPSHQVTQMGQEVILRCVPISNHLYFYWYRQILGQKVEFLVSFYNNEISEKSEIFDDQFSVERPDGSNFTLKIRSTKLEDSAMYFCASSEGNTGELFFGEGSRLTVL.